This TCR beta chain emerged from a study of cytomegalovirus exposure and HLA in healthy donors. Across the whole study: Later, an analysis reported that the roughly 120 validation repertoires had used the same platform as the approximately 670 first-cohort repertoires.

TCRdb's copy holds only in-frame clones and misses some; the assay was immunoSEQ multiplex PCR. Here the sample spans around 250,000 clones, 80% to 95% being singletons. The CDR3 length is 16 residues. The germline CDR1 and CDR2 sequences are GTSNPN and SVGIG (reference sequence). The V end lost 3 bases, the J end lost 0 bases, and 12 bases lay between the germline ends. Notes on this clone: Its specificity is not known. The same CDR3 arises from other DNA sequences in this sample as well.

Study outcomes and limitations: Cytomegalovirus-associated status was assigned to some 180 TCR beta chains. First-cohort TCR clusters tended to co-occur in the 95 to 150 validation repertoires, a later analysis found. As was reported, the classifier diagnosed cytomegalovirus status with high specificity and sensitivity.

This receptor was identified in a woman younger than 45 in good health and CMV-seronegative. The chain links TRBV30 to TRBJ2-6; possibly TRBD2 for D (6 bases). Sequenced sample: PBMCs. CDR3 region: CAWSGGISSGANVLTF. CDR3 bases: TGTGCCTGGAGCGGGGGTATCAGCTCTGGGGCCAACGTCCTGACTTTC. The entire variable domain, with the rest obtained from reference TRBV30 and TRBJ2-6, is as follows: SQTIHQWPATLVQPVGSPLSLECTVEGTSNPNLYWYRQAAGRGLQLLFYSVGIGQISSEVPQNLSASRPQDRQFILSSKKLLLSDSGFYLCAWSGGISSGANVLTFGAGSRLTVL.